The 29 T cell receptor beta chains given below trace back to one sample, sequenced in a study of T cells of healthy individuals. TCRdb reanalysed the 5' RACE reads using MiXCR and keeps one entry per CDR3 protein. The sample contains 45,000 to 60,000 distinct CDR3 sequences, roughly 14% of which appear only once. Source of these receptors: a human donor in good health.

This clonotype has only a few counts. CDR3 coding DNA: TGTGCCAGCAGCTTAGCGCAAAGGGACGCGATGTTTTCCACAGATACGCAGTATTTT. Encoded protein: CASSLAQRDAMFSTDTQYF. The chain recombines TRBV7-2 with TRBJ2-3; the D gene could be TRBD1 or TRBD2 (5 bases each). Trimming removed 0 bases at V and 2 bases at J, with 21 bases between. Germline-derived CDR1 and CDR2 are SGHTA and FQGNSA. This CDR3 has 19 amino acids.

The chain combines TRBV9 with TRBJ2-2, with 7 nucleotides matching TRBD1. This CDR3 has 13 amino acids. The germline gives CDR1 SGDLS, CDR2 YYNGEE. J was trimmed by 6 bases and V by 6 bases; bases with no gene match: 5. CDR3 sequence reads: CASNRQGAGELFF. DNA of the CDR3: TGTGCCAGCAATCGACAGGGCGCCGGGGAGCTGTTTTTT.

V gene TRBV20-1 combines with J gene TRBJ2-5; no clear D. The CDR3 extends over 11 amino acids. Deletions cut 7 bases from V and 5 bases from J, with 11 bases between. Germline CDR1 reads DFQATT; CDR2 reads SNEGSKA (reference sequence). The CDR3 reads CSGENSETQYF. DNA for the CDR3: TGCAGTGGGGAAAATAGCGAGACCCAGTACTTC.

Only a few counts were recorded for this clonotype. The J gene is TRBJ2-5, the V gene TRBV7-6, with 8 bases that match TRBD1. The CDR3 runs 14 residues. V gave up 4 bases and J gave up 4 bases; unmatched junction bases: 5. In germline, CDR1 is SGHVS, CDR2 FNYEAQ. The CDR3: CASSSGQGIETQYF. In DNA, the CDR3 is TGTGCCAGCAGCTCCGGACAGGGAATAGAGACCCAGTACTTC.

This clonotype has just a few counts. The chain combines TRBV29-1 with TRBJ1-2; possible D gene TRBD1, 6 bases. Germline V gives CDR1 SQVTM, CDR2 ANQGSEA. V was trimmed by 1 base and J by 7 bases, leaving 13 bases between them. The CDR3 sequence is 13 residues long. As DNA, the CDR3 is TGCAGCGTTGAAGGTCCGGGGACATCTGGCTACACCTTC. Protein product: CSVEGPGTSGYTF.

The V and J genes are TRBV11-2 and TRBJ2-5; TRBD2 matches at 8 bases. The CDR3 runs 15 residues. The ends lost 6 bases at V and 0 bases at J; junction bases unmatched: 6. The germline V gene has CDR1 SGHAT and CDR2 FQNNGV. The CDR3 reads CASSPGGVYQETQYF. CDR3 in DNA: TGTGCCAGCAGTCCGGGGGGGGTTTACCAAGAGACCCAGTACTTC.

V usage is TRBV25-1 and J usage is TRBJ2-3; 12 bases map to TRBD2. The CDR3 is made up of 17 amino acids. The germline V gene encodes CDR1 MGHDK and CDR2 SYGVNS. With V trimmed by 6 bases and J by 0 bases, 7 bases remained unmatched. CDR3 residues: CASSPGLAGPSTDTQYF. The CDR3 nucleotides read TGTGCCAGCAGCCCCGGACTAGCGGGACCTAGCACAGATACGCAGTATTTT.

Many counts were recorded for this clonotype. The rearrangement joins TRBV5-6 to TRBJ2-1; 10 bases agree with TRBD2. CDR1 SGHDT and CDR2 YYEEEE come from the germline V gene. The CDR3 extends over 16 amino acids. V dropped 4 bases and J dropped 2; count of bases not matched to a gene: 6. Here the CDR3 DNA reads TGTGCCAGCAGCCTTAACAGCGGGAGGGCCTACAATGAGCAGTTCTTC. Encoded protein: CASSLNSGRAYNEQFF.

The V call is TRBV5-1, the J call TRBJ1-5; perhaps TRBD1 as D (5 bases). V was clipped by 0 bases and J by 3 bases, with 10 bases between them. Per germline, CDR1 SGHRS and CDR2 YFSETQ. This CDR3 is built from 15 residues. Here the CDR3 DNA reads TGCGCCAGCAGCTTGGGGTGGGGCTACAATCAGCCCCAGCATTTT. Encoded protein: CASSLGWGYNQPQHF. Full variable domain (remainder filled in from reference TRBV5-1 and TRBJ1-5): KAGVTQTPRYLIKTRGQQVTLSCSPISGHRSVSWYQQTPGQGLQFLFEYFSETQRNKGNFPGRFSGRQFSNSRSEMNVSTLELGDSALYLCASSLGWGYNQPQHFGDGTRLSIL.

The table lists this clonotype with many counts. The V and J genes are TRBV6-2 or TRBV6-3 and TRBJ2-7; the D gene is possibly TRBD2 (6 bases). Germline loops: CDR1 MNHEY, CDR2 SVGEGT. V was cut by 2 bases and J by 4 bases, with 9 bases left in between. CDR3 length equals 13 residues. CDR3 residues: CASSYGGVYEQYF. CDR3 DNA sequence: TGTGCCAGCAGTTACGGCGGGGTGTACGAGCAGTACTTC.

This clonotype was picked up many times. The chain recombines TRBV14 with TRBJ2-1, with 8 positions matching TRBD2. V was clipped by 1 base and J by 3 bases; unmatched bases: 2. Germline CDR1 is SGHDN and CDR2 is FVKESK. This CDR3 is 15 amino acids long. This chain's CDR3 is CASSQVGLDYNEQFF. The CDR3 nucleotides are TGTGCCAGCAGCCAAGTGGGACTAGACTACAATGAGCAGTTCTTC.

This clonotype was picked up many times. One junction end disagrees with the germline gene, perhaps due to a read error. This chain uses TRBV7-6 with TRBJ2-5, with D tentatively TRBD1 (5 bases). The germline gives CDR1 SGHVS, CDR2 FNYEAQ. The CDR3 loop spans 12 amino acids. CDR3 DNA: TGCGCCAGCAGCTTGTCAGGGGAGACCCAGTACTTC. This translates into CASSLSGETQYF.

This clonotype was picked up many times. This sequence joins TRBV19 and TRBJ2-7; D possibly corresponds to TRBD1 (6 bases). The germline V and J ends were trimmed by 4 bases and 3 bases, with 16 bases remaining between them. The length of the CDR3 is 15 residues. Looked up from germline, CDR1 is LNHDA and CDR2 is SQIVND (reference sequence). The CDR3 DNA reads as TGTGCCAGTAGTAGAACAGGGATGGGGAGCTACGAGCAGTACTTC. It translates to CASSRTGMGSYEQYF.

This chain uses TRBV5-1 with TRBJ2-3; TRBD2 agrees at 14 bases. Germline V gives CDR1 SGHRS, CDR2 YFSETQ. The V and J ends lost 0 bases and 2 bases, in that order; junction bases with no gene match: 5. The CDR3 has 18 amino acids. The CDR3 nucleotides are TGCGCCAGCAGCTTGGTCCCGGGACTAGCGGGGGTCACAGATACGCAGTATTTT. Its protein product is CASSLVPGLAGVTDTQYF.

This clonotype was detected only a few times. The V call is TRBV7-9, the J call TRBJ2-4; 10 positions match TRBD1. The CDR3 consists of 16 residues. Germline V gives CDR1 SEHNR, CDR2 FQNEAQ (reference sequence). V lost 0 bases, J lost 2 bases, and 1 base stayed unmatched. The CDR3 loop is CASSLAGQGPKNIQYF. The CDR3 DNA is TGTGCCAGCAGCTTAGCGGGACAGGGGCCCAAAAACATTCAGTACTTC.

The chain recombines TRBV5-1 with TRBJ2-5; TRBD2 agrees at 12 bases. Germline CDR1 is SGHRS and CDR2 is YFSETQ. The CDR3 is made up of 16 amino acids. J lost 2 bases, V lost 3 bases, and 5 bases had no gene match. CDR3 nucleotide sequence: TGCGCCAGCAGCTCAGGACTAGCGGGATTACAAGAGACCCAGTACTTC. It translates to CASSSGLAGLQETQYF.

This clonotype was seen ten or more times. This chain joins TRBV6-2 or TRBV6-3 and TRBJ2-6; no reliable D call. The CDR3 extends over 15 amino acids. Germline CDR1 reads MNHEY; CDR2 reads SVGEGT. V lost 2 bases and J 4 bases, leaving 9 bases between the germline ends. The CDR3 reads CASSYQVGGANVLTF. The DNA of the CDR3 is TGTGCCAGCAGTTACCAGGTCGGAGGGGCCAACGTCCTGACTTTC.

The chain recombines TRBV5-8 with TRBJ2-5, with 7 nucleotides matching TRBD2. CDR1 SGHTS and CDR2 YDEGEE come from the germline V gene. J gave up 5 bases and V 6 bases, and 13 bases lay outside the gene matches. This CDR3 is built from 15 residues. The CDR3 DNA follows: TGTGCCAGCAACTTCGGGGGGTCCGAGGGGGAGACCCAGTACTTC. Amino acids: CASNFGGSEGETQYF.

A word on this clonotype: A much more abundant neighbour one base away suggests this may be a read error. The CDR3 bases are TGTGCCAGCAGTGCGACAGGGAACTATGGCTACAACTTC. Protein product: CASSATGNYGYNF. The chain couples TRBV6-1 to TRBJ1-2; TRBD1 matches at 7 bases. Germline CDR1 reads MNHNS; CDR2 reads SASEGT. The CDR3 spans 13 residues.

This clonotype has a count of ten or more. The chain combines TRBV19 with TRBJ1-5, with TRBD1 matching over 7 bases. V shed 7 bases and J 3 bases; nucleotides not matched to a gene: 15. Germline V CDR1 and CDR2: LNHDA, SQIVND (reference sequence). The CDR3 sequence is 17 residues long. CDR3 amino acids: CASTMGHGTVPNQPQHF. The CDR3 DNA is TGTGCCAGTACCATGGGGCACGGGACAGTGCCCAATCAGCCCCAGCATTTT.

A few counts support this clonotype. The chain links TRBV7-2 to TRBJ2-5; TRBD1 matches at 10 bases. This CDR3 has 15 residues. V lost 8 bases to trimming and J lost 5 bases; unmatched junction nucleotides: 11. Germline CDR1 is SGHTA and CDR2 is FQGNSA. DNA for the CDR3: TGTGCCAGCCGGGAGGACAGGGGGTTTGTGGAGACCCAGTACTTC. Residues: CASREDRGFVETQYF.

In this sample, this clonotype turned up a few times. This chain connects TRBV20-1 to TRBJ1-1, with 9 positions matching TRBD1. Per the germline V gene, CDR1 is DFQATT and CDR2 is SNEGSKA (reference sequence). This CDR3 comprises 12 residues. Trimming removed 6 bases from V and 4 bases from J; junction bases left unmatched: 3. The CDR3 nucleotides are TGCAGTGCCGGGACAGGGACCACTGAAGCTTTCTTT. Translated: CSAGTGTTEAFF.

The rearrangement links TRBV11-2 to TRBJ2-5, with 9 bases lining up with TRBD1. The CDR3 covers 16 residues. Trimming at V came to 4 bases and at J to 4 bases, leaving 10 bases not matched to a gene. Germline assignment: CDR1 SGHAT and CDR2 FQNNGV. In DNA form, the CDR3 reads TGTGCCAGCAGCTCCGGGACAGGGTCTTTTTCAGAGACCCAGTACTTC. Protein sequence: CASSSGTGSFSETQYF.

This clonotype was recorded many times. This chain links TRBV7-9 with TRBJ2-7; 7 nucleotides match TRBD2. Germline loops: CDR1 SEHNR, CDR2 FQNEAQ (reference sequence). The CDR3 consists of 14 residues. Trimming took 0 bases from V and 2 from J; bases not matched to a gene: 1. The CDR3 is CASSLAGGAYEQYF. CDR3 sequence (DNA): TGTGCCAGCAGCTTAGCGGGGGGGGCCTACGAGCAGTACTTC.

The chain employs TRBV6-2 or TRBV6-3 and TRBJ2-7, with TRBD1 matching over 8 bases. J lost 0 bases, V lost 8 bases, and 15 bases had no gene match. The CDR3 is made up of 17 amino acids. Germline CDR1 reads MNHEY; CDR2 reads SVGEGT. The CDR3 DNA is TGTGCCAGCGGATACCATTTGGGACAGGTCGCCTCCTACGAGCAGTACTTC. Amino acid sequence: CASGYHLGQVASYEQYF.

The chain links TRBV6-5 to TRBJ2-1, with D possibly being TRBD1 (6 bases). The germline gives CDR1 MNHEY, CDR2 SVGAGI. V lost 10 bases to trimming and J lost 8 bases, with 18 bases between them. The CDR3 loop spans 13 amino acids. The CDR3 is CATSLGAPDEQFF. The CDR3 DNA sequence: TGTGCCACGTCCCTGGGGGCCCCGGATGAGCAGTTCTTC.

This chain joins TRBV11-2 and TRBJ1-3; no clear D gene. The CDR3 loop spans 15 amino acids. Trimming shortened V by 3 bases and J by 4 bases, and 13 bases separated the two germline ends. The V gene's germline CDR1 is SGHAT and CDR2 FQNNGV. This CDR3 reads CASSLTGFPGNTIYF. The CDR3 nucleotides read TGTGCCAGCAGCTTGACTGGGTTTCCCGGAAACACCATATATTTT.

At least ten counts were recorded for this clonotype. The rearrangement joins TRBV7-9 to TRBJ1-2, with D hard to call. V lost 1 base to trimming and J lost 2 bases, with 5 bases between them. The CDR3 is made up of 13 amino acids. The germline gives CDR1 SEHNR, CDR2 FQNEAQ (reference sequence). The CDR3 here is CASSLEGNYGYTF. CDR3 bases: TGTGCCAGCAGCTTAGAAGGGAACTATGGCTACACCTTC.

Worth noting for this clonotype: This clone may be a read error of a much larger clone one base away. The gene calls are TRBV2 and TRBJ1-2; possible D gene TRBD1, 5 bases. Germline assignment: CDR1 SNHLY and CDR2 FYNNEI. The CDR3 runs to 14 residues. Trimming pared 6 bases from V and 3 bases from J, leaving 14 bases between. The CDR3 DNA reads TGTGCCAGCAGCTTACAGGAGGCAGACTATGGCTACACCTTC. It encodes CASSLQEADYGYTF.